The 2 T cell receptor beta chains reported below all come from one sample, sequenced in a study of T cells in Graves' hyperthyroidism and ophthalmopathy. Amplified TCR beta CDR3 regions derived from RNA transcripts. TCR CDR3 regions were first amplified by RT-PCR with HTBI primers. TCRdb re-called the multiplex PCR reads through MiXCR, storing one row per CDR3 protein. The sample lists a few hundred thousand distinct CDR3 sequences, about 25% seen once, with around 79% in the top ten. Sequencing input: blood. The receptor source for this set is a man aged 45-65 years with Graves' hyperthyroidism.

This clonotype was observed a few times. Given a much more abundant clone one base away, this may be a read error. The V and J genes are TRBV7-9 and TRBJ2-3; D possibly corresponds to TRBD2 (5 bases). Per germline, CDR1 SEHNR and CDR2 FQNEAQ (reference sequence). The length of the CDR3 is 16 residues. CDR3 protein: CAGSLAPGSVTDTQYF. CDR3 bases: TGTGCCGGCAGCTTAGCGCCCGGGTCCGTCACAGATACGCAGTATTTT.

This clonotype occurred a few times. V usage is TRBV6-5 and J usage is TRBJ2-7; D is ambiguous. Per germline, CDR1 MNHEY and CDR2 SVGAGI. The CDR3 is 15 amino acids. V lost 0 bases and J lost 5, with 14 bases in between. CDR3 bases: TGTGCCAGCAGTTACTCGGGTCAAATAAGCAACGAGCAGTACTTC. It yields the protein CASSYSGQISNEQYF.